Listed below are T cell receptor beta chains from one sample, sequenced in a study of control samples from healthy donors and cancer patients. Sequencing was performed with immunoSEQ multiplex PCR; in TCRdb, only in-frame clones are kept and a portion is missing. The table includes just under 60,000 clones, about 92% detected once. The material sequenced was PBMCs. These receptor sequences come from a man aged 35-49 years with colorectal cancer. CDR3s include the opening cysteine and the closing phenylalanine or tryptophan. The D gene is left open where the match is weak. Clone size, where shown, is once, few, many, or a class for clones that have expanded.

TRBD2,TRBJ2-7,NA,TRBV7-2,TGTGCCAGCAGCTTAGGAGGAGCGGGGGGGCGAGGCGACGAGCAGTACTTC,CASSLGGAGGRGDEQYF
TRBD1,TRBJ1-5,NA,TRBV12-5,TGTGCTAGTGGTTTGGTAGGACAGGGGGCGTTCTCCAATCAGCCCCAGCATTTT,CASGLVGQGAFSNQPQHF
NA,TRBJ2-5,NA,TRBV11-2,TGTGCCAGCAGCTCCCTTAACAGGGAAGAGACCCAGTACTTC,CASSSLNREETQYF
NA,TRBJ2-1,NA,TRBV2,TGTGCCAGCAGTCCCGACACCTACCCCTACAATGAGCAGTTCTTC,CASSPDTYPYNEQFF
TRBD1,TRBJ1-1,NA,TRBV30,TGTGCCTGGAGGACCGGGACAGCGAACACTGAAGCTTTCTTT,CAWRTGTANTEAFF
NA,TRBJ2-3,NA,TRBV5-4,TGTGCCAGCAGCTTGGCTGGGCTCCGGGGGACAGATACGCAGTATTTT,CASSLAGLRGTDTQYF
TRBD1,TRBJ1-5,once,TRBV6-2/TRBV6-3,TGTGCCAGCAGCGGTAACAGGGGCCAGCCCCAGCATTTT,CASSGNRGQPQHF
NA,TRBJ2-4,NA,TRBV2,TGTGCCAGCAGTTGGGACCCTGTCATTCAGTACTTC,CASSWDPVIQYF
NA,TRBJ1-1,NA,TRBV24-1,TGTGCCACCAGTGATTCGGGGATCCTTGGAGGGAGGAACACTGAAGCTTTCTTT,CATSDSGILGGRNTEAFF
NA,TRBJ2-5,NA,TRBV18,TGTGCCAGCTCACCTTGGGCAGGGAACCAAGAGACCCAGTACTTC,CASSPWAGNQETQYF
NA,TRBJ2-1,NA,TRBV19,TGTGCCAGTAGTATAATCCCTCAGGCTCACCTATACAATGAGCAGTTCTTC,CASSIIPQAHLYNEQFF
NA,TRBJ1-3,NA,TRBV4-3,TGCGCCAGCAGCCAAGATGCGGGACCAGGAAACACCATATATTTT,CASSQDAGPGNTIYF
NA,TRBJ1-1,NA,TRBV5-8,TGTGCCAGCAGACGGTTTGCAGTTATGAACACTGAAGCTTTCTTT,CASRRFAVMNTEAFF
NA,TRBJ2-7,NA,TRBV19,TGTGCCAGTAGGGAGACGGACTTCTACGAGCAGTACTTC,CASRETDFYEQYF
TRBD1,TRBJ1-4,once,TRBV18,TGTGCCAGCTCACCAATGACAGGGGGCGCAACTAATGAAAAACTGTTTTTT,CASSPMTGGATNEKLFF
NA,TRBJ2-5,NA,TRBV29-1,TGCAGCGTTGGAAAACGAGAGGGGACCCAGTACTTC,CSVGKREGTQYF
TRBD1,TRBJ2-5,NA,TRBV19,TGTGCCAGTAGTCCCCCTCACAGGGGGCGAAAAGAGACCCAGTACTTC,CASSPPHRGRKETQYF
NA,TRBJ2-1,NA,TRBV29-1,TGCAGCGTAACCCCGGGACTTGCCCACTCCTACAATGAGCAGTTCTTC,CSVTPGLAHSYNEQFF
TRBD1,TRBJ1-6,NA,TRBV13,TGTGCCAGCAGCTTAAGACAGGGGGCTTCACCCCTCCACTTT,CASSLRQGASPLHF
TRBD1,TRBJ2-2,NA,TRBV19,TGTGCCAGTAGTGCCGACAGGGCAAGCACCCTGTTTTTT,CASSADRASTLFF
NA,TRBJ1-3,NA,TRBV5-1,TGCGCCAGCAGCTCCTCAACAACCGGGGCTCTTGTCTCTGGAAACACCATATATTTT,CASSSSTTGALVSGNTIYF
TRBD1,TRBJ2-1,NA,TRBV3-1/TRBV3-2,TGTGCCAGCAGCCAAGGCCGACAGGGGCCCAATGAGCAGTTCTTC,CASSQGRQGPNEQFF
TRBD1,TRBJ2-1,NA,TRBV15,TGTGCCACCAGCAGCCGGGACAGGGGACATGGTGAGCAGTTCTTC,CATSSRDRGHGEQFF
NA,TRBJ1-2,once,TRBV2,TGTGCCAGCAGTGAAGCGCTTGGGGCAGGGCACTATGGCTACACCTTC,CASSEALGAGHYGYTF
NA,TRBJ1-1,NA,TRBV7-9,TGTGCCAGCAGCTTAGGCCCGACTGAAGCTTTCTTT,CASSLGPTEAFF
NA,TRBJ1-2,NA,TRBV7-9,TGTGCCAGCAGCTTCACAGGGAACTATGGCTACACCTTC,CASSFTGNYGYTF
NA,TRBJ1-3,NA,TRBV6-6,TGTGCCAGCAGTTACTCTCGGGTGACGGCTGGAAACACCATATATTTT,CASSYSRVTAGNTIYF
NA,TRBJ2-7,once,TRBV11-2,TGTGCCAGCAGCTTTTACGAGCAGTACTTC,CASSFYEQYF
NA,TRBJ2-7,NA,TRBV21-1,TGTGCCAGCACCAAAGGGAGACTAGACAGGAAGGAGCAGTACTTC,CASTKGRLDRKEQYF
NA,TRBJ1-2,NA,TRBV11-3,TGTGCCAGCAGCTCCCCGGCAGGCTATGGCTACACCTTC,CASSSPAGYGYTF
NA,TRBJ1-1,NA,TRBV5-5,TGTGCCAGCAGCTTGGGCTGGGGGCGCTTGGGCACTGAAGCTTTCTTT,CASSLGWGRLGTEAFF
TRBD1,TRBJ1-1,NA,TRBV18,TGTGCCAGCTCAACCGGGACAGGGGACACTGAAGCTTTCTTT,CASSTGTGDTEAFF
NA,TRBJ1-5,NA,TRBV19,TGTGCCAGTAGTATAAGGGGAGGGAATCAGCCCCAGCATTTT,CASSIRGGNQPQHF
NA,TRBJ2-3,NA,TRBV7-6,TGTGCCAGCAGCAAGGGGCCAACCCGGTCAGATACGCAGTATTTT,CASSKGPTRSDTQYF
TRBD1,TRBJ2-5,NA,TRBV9,TGTGCCAGCAGCGTGTCCGGGACAGGGGGGCAAGAGACCCAGTACTTC,CASSVSGTGGQETQYF
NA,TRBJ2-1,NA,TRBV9,TGTGCCAGCAGCGTAGTAGGCGGCGGGAAGGGTGAGCAGTTCTTC,CASSVVGGGKGEQFF
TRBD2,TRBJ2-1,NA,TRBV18,TGTGCCAGCTCGCCCGGACTAGCGGGGGCTCGTGAGCAGTTCTTC,CASSPGLAGAREQFF
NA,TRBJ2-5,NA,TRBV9,TGTGCCAGCAGCGTAGTGCCCTCCACTTCGGGGGTTCAAGAGACCCAGTACTTC,CASSVVPSTSGVQETQYF
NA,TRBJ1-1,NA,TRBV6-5,TGTGCCAGCGGGCCGACAGGCCTGGTACGTGAAGCTTTCTTT,CASGPTGLVREAFF
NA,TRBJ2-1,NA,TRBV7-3,TGTGCCAGCAGCTTTATCGGCAGGGATAATGAGCAGTTCTTC,CASSFIGRDNEQFF
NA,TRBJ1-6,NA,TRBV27,TGTGCCAGCAGTTTATGGACAAAATATAATTCACCCCTCCACTTT,CASSLWTKYNSPLHF
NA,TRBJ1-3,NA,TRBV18,TGTGCCAGCTCATCAGAAAATGGAAACACCATATATTTT,CASSSENGNTIYF
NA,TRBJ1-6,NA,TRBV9,TGTGCCAGCAGCCCTCGGAGTCCCAGCCCGCGGATTTCTTTCGTAACACCCCTCCACTTT,CASSPRSPSPRISFVTPLHF
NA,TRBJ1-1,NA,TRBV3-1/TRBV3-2,TGTGCCAGCAGCCAAGATCTGGGGAGGGGCACTGAAGCTTTCTTT,CASSQDLGRGTEAFF
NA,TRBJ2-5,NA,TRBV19,TGTGCCAGTAGTATAGATCGTTTGCGGGGGCCGAGGGAGGAGACCCAGTACTTC,CASSIDRLRGPREETQYF
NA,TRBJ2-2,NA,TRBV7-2,TGTGCCAGCAGCTTCGGGGGCGCGAACACCGGGGAGCTGTTTTTT,CASSFGGANTGELFF
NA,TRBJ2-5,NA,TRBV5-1,TGCGCCAGCCACCTCGCGGGGGCAGAGACCCAGTACTTC,CASHLAGAETQYF
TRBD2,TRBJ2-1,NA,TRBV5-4,TGTGCCAGCAGCTTGGCGGGGGGCAATGAGCAGTTCTTC,CASSLAGGNEQFF
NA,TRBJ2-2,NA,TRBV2,TGTGCCAGCAGTGGAAGTTCGCGAGGTACCGGGGAGCTGTTTTTT,CASSGSSRGTGELFF
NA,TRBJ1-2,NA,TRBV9,TGTGCCAGCAGCGTACAGGGGAACTATGGCTACACCTTC,CASSVQGNYGYTF
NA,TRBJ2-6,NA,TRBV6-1,TGTGCCAGCAGTGACGACCCATTGAAGGCGGGGGCCAACGTCCTGACTTTC,CASSDDPLKAGANVLTF
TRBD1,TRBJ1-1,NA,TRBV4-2,TGTGCCAGCAGTCAGACAGGGGCCTTTGAAGCTTTCTTT,CASSQTGAFEAFF
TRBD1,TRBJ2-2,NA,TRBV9,TGTGCCAGCACCGTGGGGGACAGGGGGCCCACCGGGGAGCTGTTTTTT,CASTVGDRGPTGELFF
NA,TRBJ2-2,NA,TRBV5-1,TGCGCCAGCAGCTGGGGATCGTACACCGGGGAGCTGTTTTTT,CASSWGSYTGELFF
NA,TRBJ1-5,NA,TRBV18,TGTGCCAGCTCCTCTTCGGGGGATCAGCCCCAGCATTTT,CASSSSGDQPQHF